This TCR beta chain was identified in a study of blood T cell repertoires in COVID-19. The CDR3 spans 16 residues. Per the germline V gene, CDR1 is MNHEY and CDR2 is SVGAGI. V shed 0 bases, J shed 4 bases, and the junction held 3 bases outside the gene matches. The table came from immunoSEQ multiplex PCR; TCRdb's copy has only in-frame clones and leaves some out. The table includes around 400,000 clones, 80% to 90% detected once. About this clone: The same CDR3 can be traced to other DNA sequences in this sample.

Sequenced sample: peripheral blood. This chain uses TRBV6-5 with TRBJ2-7; 13 bases agree with TRBD2. This receptor was obtained from a woman aged 55-69 years with COVID-19, enrolled during active disease. The CDR3 is CASSYSGLAGTYEQYF. CDR3 nucleotide sequence: TGTGCCAGCAGTTACTCGGGACTAGCGGGGACTTACGAGCAGTACTTC.